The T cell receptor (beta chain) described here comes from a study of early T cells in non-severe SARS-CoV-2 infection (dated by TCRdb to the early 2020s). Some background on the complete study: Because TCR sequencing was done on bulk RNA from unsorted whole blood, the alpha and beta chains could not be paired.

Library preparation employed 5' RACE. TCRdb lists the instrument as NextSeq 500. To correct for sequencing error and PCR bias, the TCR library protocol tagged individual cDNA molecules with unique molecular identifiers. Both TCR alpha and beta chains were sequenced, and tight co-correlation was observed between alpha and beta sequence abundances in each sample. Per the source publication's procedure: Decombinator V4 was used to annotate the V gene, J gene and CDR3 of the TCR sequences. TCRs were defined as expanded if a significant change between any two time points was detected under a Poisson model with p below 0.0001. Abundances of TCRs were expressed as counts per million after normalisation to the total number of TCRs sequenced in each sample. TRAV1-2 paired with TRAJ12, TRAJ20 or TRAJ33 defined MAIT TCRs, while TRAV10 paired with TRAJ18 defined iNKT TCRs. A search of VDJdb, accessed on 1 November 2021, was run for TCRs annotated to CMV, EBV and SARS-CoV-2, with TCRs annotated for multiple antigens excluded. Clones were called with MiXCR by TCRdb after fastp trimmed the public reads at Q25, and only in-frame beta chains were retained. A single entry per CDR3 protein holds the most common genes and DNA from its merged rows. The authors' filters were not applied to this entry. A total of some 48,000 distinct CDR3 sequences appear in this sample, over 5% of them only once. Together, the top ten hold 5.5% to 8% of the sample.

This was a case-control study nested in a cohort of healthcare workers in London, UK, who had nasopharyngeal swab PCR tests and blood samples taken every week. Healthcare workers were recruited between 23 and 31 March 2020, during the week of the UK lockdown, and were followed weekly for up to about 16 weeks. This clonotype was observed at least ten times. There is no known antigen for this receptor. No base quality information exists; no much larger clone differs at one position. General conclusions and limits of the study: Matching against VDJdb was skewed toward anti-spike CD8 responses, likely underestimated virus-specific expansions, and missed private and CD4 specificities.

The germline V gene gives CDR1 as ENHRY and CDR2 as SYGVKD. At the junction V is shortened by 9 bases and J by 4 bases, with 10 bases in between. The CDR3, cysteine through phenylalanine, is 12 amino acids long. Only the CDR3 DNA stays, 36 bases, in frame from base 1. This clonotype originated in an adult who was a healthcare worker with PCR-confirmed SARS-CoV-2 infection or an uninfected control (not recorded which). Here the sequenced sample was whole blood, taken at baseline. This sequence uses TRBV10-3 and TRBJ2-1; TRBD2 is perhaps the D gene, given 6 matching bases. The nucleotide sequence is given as TGTGCCATGTCGGGACTTTACAATGAGCAGTTCTTC. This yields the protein CAMSGLYNEQFF.